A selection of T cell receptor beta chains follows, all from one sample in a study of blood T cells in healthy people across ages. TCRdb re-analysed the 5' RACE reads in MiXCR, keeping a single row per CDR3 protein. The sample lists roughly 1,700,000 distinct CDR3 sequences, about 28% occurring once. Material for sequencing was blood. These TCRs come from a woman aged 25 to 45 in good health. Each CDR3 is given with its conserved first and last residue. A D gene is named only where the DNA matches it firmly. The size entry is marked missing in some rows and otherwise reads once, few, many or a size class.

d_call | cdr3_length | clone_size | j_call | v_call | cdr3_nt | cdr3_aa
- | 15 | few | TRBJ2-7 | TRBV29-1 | TGCAGCGTTGAAGATTATAGGACACGGCGCTACGAGCAGTACTTC | CSVEDYRTRRYEQYF
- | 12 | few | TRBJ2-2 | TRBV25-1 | TGTGCCAGCAGTGATTCGGTGAGGGAGCTGTTTTTT | CASSDSVRELFF
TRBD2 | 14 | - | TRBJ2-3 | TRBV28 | TGTGCCCATGCAGCGGGGGGGGGGACAGATACGCAGTATTTT | CAHAAGGGTDTQYF
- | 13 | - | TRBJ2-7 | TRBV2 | TGTGCCAGCTCCCGGGCAGTCTCCTACGAGCAGTACTTC | CASSRAVSYEQYF
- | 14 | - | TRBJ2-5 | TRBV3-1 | TGTGCCAGCAGCCAAGTAGGCTCCCAAGTGACCCAGTACTTC | CASSQVGSQVTQYF
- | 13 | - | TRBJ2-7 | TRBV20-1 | TGCAGTGCTGTCAGGAATTCCTACAATGAGCAGTACTTC | CSAVRNSYNEQYF
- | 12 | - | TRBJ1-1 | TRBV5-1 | TGCGCCATGACGGACGCCCTCGCTGAAGCTTTCTTT | CAMTDALAEAFF
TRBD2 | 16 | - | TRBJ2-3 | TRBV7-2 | TGTGCCAGCAGCTTAGCCCCGGGACTAGCGGGGGGGCCTCAGTATTTT | CASSLAPGLAGGPQYF
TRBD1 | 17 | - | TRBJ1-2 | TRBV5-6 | TGTGCCAGCAGCTCAAATATCGGGACAGGGGGACTATTTGGCTACACCTTC | CASSSNIGTGGLFGYTF
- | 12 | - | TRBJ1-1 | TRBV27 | TGTGCCAGCGGGCTCCAGAACACCGAAGCTTTCTTT | CASGLQNTEAFF
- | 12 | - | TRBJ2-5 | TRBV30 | TGTGCCTTAGGACTGGGACAAGAGACCCAGTACTTC | CALGLGQETQYF
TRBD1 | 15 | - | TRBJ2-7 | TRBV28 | TGTGCCAGCACCACTATGGGACAGGGCCCCTACGAGCAGTACTTC | CASTTMGQGPYEQYF
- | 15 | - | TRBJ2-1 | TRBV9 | TGTGCCAGCAGCTACGACAGGGGAGGGTACAATGAGCAGTTCTTC | CASSYDRGGYNEQFF
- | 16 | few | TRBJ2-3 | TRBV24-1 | TGTGCCACCAGTGATCGCCAGGACGTTGGGACAGATACGCAGTATTTT | CATSDRQDVGTDTQYF
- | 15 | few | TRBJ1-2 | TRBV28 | TGTGCCAGCAGTTTGCGCCCTGACAGACCCTATGGCCACACCTTC | CASSLRPDRPYGHTF
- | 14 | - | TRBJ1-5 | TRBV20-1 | TGCAGTGCTAGTAGGGGGACAAAGGGAGAGACCCAGCATTTT | CSASRGTKGETQHF
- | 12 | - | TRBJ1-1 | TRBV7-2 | TGTGCCAGCAGCTTAGCGACGACAGAAGCTTTCTTT | CASSLATTEAFF
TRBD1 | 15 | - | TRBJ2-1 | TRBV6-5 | TGTGCCAGCAGTCCGACGGGGACAGGTCACCCTGAGCAGTTCTTC | CASSPTGTGHPEQFF
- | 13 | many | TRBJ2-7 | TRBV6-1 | TGTGCCAGCAGTGAAGTAGTCCGCTACGAGCAGTACTTC | CASSEVVRYEQYF
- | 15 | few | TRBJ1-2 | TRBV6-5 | TGTGCCAGCAGTTACTTGGCCAGGTGGAACTATGGCCACACCTTC | CASSYLARWNYGHTF
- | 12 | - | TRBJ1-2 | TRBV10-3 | TGTGCCATCAAGGTCCGAGACTATGGCTACACCTTC | CAIKVRDYGYTF
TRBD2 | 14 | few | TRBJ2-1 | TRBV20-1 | TGCAGTGTAGGGCGGGAGAGCTCCTACAATGAGCAGTTCTTC | CSVGRESSYNEQFF
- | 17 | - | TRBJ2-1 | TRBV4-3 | TGCGCCAGCAGCCAAGATGTGGCTAGCAGTATTTACAATGAGCAGTTCTTC | CASSQDVASSIYNEQFF
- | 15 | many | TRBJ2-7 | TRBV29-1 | TGCAGCGTGGGGGGGGACAGCAAGACCTCCTACGAGCAGTACTTC | CSVGGDSKTSYEQYF
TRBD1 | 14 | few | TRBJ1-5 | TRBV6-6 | TGTGCCAGCGGCCTGACAGGGGGAAATCAGCCCCAGCATTTT | CASGLTGGNQPQHF
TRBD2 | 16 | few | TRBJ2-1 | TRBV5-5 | TGTGCCAGCAGCTCCCGCCTAGAGCGGGGGGGTAGTGAGCAGTTCTTC | CASSSRLERGGSEQFF
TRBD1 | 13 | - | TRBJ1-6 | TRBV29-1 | TGCAGCGTGAGGACAGGGGAAAATTCACCCCTCCACTTT | CSVRTGENSPLHF
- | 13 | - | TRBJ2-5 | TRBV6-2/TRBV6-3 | TGTGCCAGCAGGACTGGGGGGATAGAGACCCAGTACTTC | CASRTGGIETQYF
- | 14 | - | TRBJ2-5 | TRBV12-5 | TGTGCTAGTGGTTTGGACATCCCCCAAGGGACCCAGTACTTC | CASGLDIPQGTQYF
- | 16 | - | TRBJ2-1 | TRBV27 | TGTGCCGGCGGGTCCTGGGGTGGGTCCGCTCCCAATGAGCAGTTCTTC | CAGGSWGGSAPNEQFF
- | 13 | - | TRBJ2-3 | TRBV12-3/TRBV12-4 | TGTGCCAGCAGCATGACTGGCGGGGATACGCAGTATTTT | CASSMTGGDTQYF
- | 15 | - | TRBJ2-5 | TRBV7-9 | TGTGCCAGCAGCTTGATGGGTTCAGGGAAAGAGACCCAGTACTTC | CASSLMGSGKETQYF
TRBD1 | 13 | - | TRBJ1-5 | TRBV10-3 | TGTGCCATCAGGCACGACAGGGATGAGCCCCAGCATTTT | CAIRHDRDEPQHF
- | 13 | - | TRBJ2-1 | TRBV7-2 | TGTGCCAGCACCCTGTCCGGGAACAATGAGCAGTTCTTC | CASTLSGNNEQFF
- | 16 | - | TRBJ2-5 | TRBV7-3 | TGTGCCAGCAGCCAAACATCGACGGCTAGTCGTGTGACCCAGTACTTC | CASSQTSTASRVTQYF
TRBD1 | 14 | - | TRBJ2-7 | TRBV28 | TGTGCCAGCAGTATCGCCGGGACAGGGTTCGAGCAGTACTTC | CASSIAGTGFEQYF
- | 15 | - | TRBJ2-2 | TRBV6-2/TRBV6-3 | TGTGCCAGCAGTTACCGGGAGACGAAAACCGGGGAGCTGTTTTTT | CASSYRETKTGELFF
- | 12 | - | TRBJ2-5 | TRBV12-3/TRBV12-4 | TGTGTCAGCAGTTCCAGCGGGGAGACCCAGTACTTC | CVSSSSGETQYF
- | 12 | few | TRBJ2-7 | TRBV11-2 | TGTGCCAGCAGTTATCGAACAGGGATGCCGTACTTC | CASSYRTGMPYF
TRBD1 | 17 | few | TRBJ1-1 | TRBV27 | TGTGCCAGCAGTTTAAGGGCGGGACAGGGGACGAACACTGAAGCTTTCTTT | CASSLRAGQGTNTEAFF
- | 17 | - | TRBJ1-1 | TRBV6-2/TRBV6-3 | TGTGCCAGCAGTTACTCGAGTATAGAGGGGCTGAACACTGAAGCTTTCTTT | CASSYSSIEGLNTEAFF
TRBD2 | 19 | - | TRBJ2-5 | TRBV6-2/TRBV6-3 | TGTGCCAGCAGCTACAACTTACCGGGACTAGCGGGGGACCAAGAGACCCAGTACTTC | CASSYNLPGLAGDQETQYF
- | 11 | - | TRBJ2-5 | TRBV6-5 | TGTGCCAGCCGACTTTTTGAGACCCAGTACTTC | CASRLFETQYF
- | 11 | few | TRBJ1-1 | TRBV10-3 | TGTGCCAGTTTGGGGCTGACTGAAGCTTTCTTT | CASLGLTEAFF
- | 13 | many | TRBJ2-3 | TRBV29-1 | TGCAGCCCCCGAACGGGGAGCACAGATACGCAGTATTTT | CSPRTGSTDTQYF